The text below deals with one TCR beta chain. Its target is not known. This specimen belongs to a study of shared clonotypes between healthy human individuals. Points from the study as a whole: Shared across a few donors were 5% to 6% of the naive CD4 clonotypes. A limitation of the genetic and exposure-history diversity represented arose from few donors. Naive subsets usually exceeded memory subsets in estimated richness.

Data came from immunoSEQ multiplex PCR; TCRdb stores just in-frame clones and leaves some out. Here the sample spans about 1 million clones, approximately 76% being singletons. CD4+ cells yielded CD45RA+ naive and CD45RA-negative memory subsets. V lost 6 bases and J 2 bases, leaving 11 bases between the germline ends. The CDR3 loop spans 14 amino acids. CDR1 is SNHLY, CDR2 FYNNEI, per germline. Input material: memory CD4+ T cells sorted from blood. As to subset: CD45RA-negative fraction. This clonotype was obtained from a man younger than 30 in good health. This sequence joins TRBV2 and TRBJ1-3; perhaps TRBD1 as D (6 bases). The chain's CDR3 is CASRADRTGNTIYF. Written as DNA, the CDR3 is TGTGCCAGCAGGGCGGACAGAACTGGAAACACCATATATTTT.